Listed below are T cell receptor beta chains from one sample, sequenced in a study of monozygotic twins with inflammatory bowel disease. One entry per CDR3 protein, without DNA, is what TCRdb gives after re-calling the 5' RACE reads. This sample contains over 110,000 distinct CDR3 sequences. The material sequenced was blood. These receptors all come from a human donor with ulcerative colitis or Crohn's disease, or a healthy co-twin of an affected twin (not recorded which). The CDR3 runs from the conserved cysteine through the conserved F or W. Clone size is given for some rows only: seen once, a few or many times, or a class if the clone is expanded.

CDR3aa: CASSEPRDSYEQYF
v_gene: TRBV2
j_gene: TRBJ2-7
len: 14
abundance: -

CDR3aa: CASSQEQGSGELFF
v_gene: TRBV4-2
j_gene: TRBJ2-2
len: 14
abundance: -

CDR3aa: CASSQLRDTQYF
v_gene: TRBV4-1
j_gene: TRBJ2-3
len: 12
abundance: -

CDR3aa: CASSLATGRGETQYF
v_gene: TRBV7-7
j_gene: TRBJ2-5
len: 15
abundance: -

CDR3aa: CASSSRTGGWGQYF
v_gene: TRBV5-1
j_gene: TRBJ2-7
len: 14
abundance: -

CDR3aa: CASSLGLQGGPPNYGYTF
v_gene: TRBV12-3/TRBV12-4
j_gene: TRBJ1-2
len: 18
abundance: -

CDR3aa: CASSLVTGFQVYEQYF
v_gene: TRBV7-9
j_gene: TRBJ2-7
len: 16
abundance: -

CDR3aa: CASGSTTGTGNGETQYF
v_gene: TRBV12-5
j_gene: TRBJ2-5
len: 17
abundance: -

CDR3aa: CSALRVGRETQYF
v_gene: TRBV20-1
j_gene: TRBJ2-5
len: 13
abundance: medium-sized

CDR3aa: CASSIQRGFNSPLHF
v_gene: TRBV19
j_gene: TRBJ1-6
len: 15
abundance: -

CDR3aa: CASSLAPGRLGFEQYF
v_gene: TRBV7-2
j_gene: TRBJ2-7
len: 16
abundance: medium-sized

CDR3aa: CASSAKGTENVETQYF
v_gene: TRBV7-3
j_gene: TRBJ2-5
len: 16
abundance: -

CDR3aa: CSVPVKRGGRDQPQHF
v_gene: TRBV20-1
j_gene: TRBJ1-5
len: 16
abundance: -

CDR3aa: CASSEPGINTGELFF
v_gene: TRBV19
j_gene: TRBJ2-2
len: 15
abundance: -

CDR3aa: CASSGGLAGATGETQYF
v_gene: TRBV5-1
j_gene: TRBJ2-5
len: 17
abundance: -

CDR3aa: CSVEDGQGRETQYF
v_gene: TRBV29-1
j_gene: TRBJ2-5
len: 14
abundance: -

CDR3aa: CASSPDRGPLSNQPQHF
v_gene: TRBV18
j_gene: TRBJ1-5
len: 17
abundance: -

CDR3aa: CASSTGTGLYEQYF
v_gene: TRBV27
j_gene: TRBJ2-7
len: 14
abundance: -

CDR3aa: CASSDRENTEAFF
v_gene: TRBV6-4
j_gene: TRBJ1-1
len: 13
abundance: -

CDR3aa: CASSLGRYYNSPLHF
v_gene: TRBV13
j_gene: TRBJ1-6
len: 15
abundance: -

CDR3aa: CASSSTQGTGGYTF
v_gene: TRBV5-1
j_gene: TRBJ1-2
len: 14
abundance: -

CDR3aa: CSAPRNQVSEQFF
v_gene: TRBV20-1
j_gene: TRBJ2-1
len: 13
abundance: -

CDR3aa: CASSEGTNEQYF
v_gene: TRBV3-1
j_gene: TRBJ2-7
len: 12
abundance: -

CDR3aa: CASSRRLDRGLGYNEQFF
v_gene: TRBV7-3
j_gene: TRBJ2-1
len: 18
abundance: -

CDR3aa: CASSLRGGGELFF
v_gene: TRBV7-3
j_gene: TRBJ2-2
len: 13
abundance: -

CDR3aa: CASSLRMGTGGLKQYF
v_gene: TRBV7-2
j_gene: TRBJ2-7
len: 16
abundance: -

CDR3aa: CASSLLARLANTGELFF
v_gene: TRBV7-8
j_gene: TRBJ2-2
len: 17
abundance: -

CDR3aa: CASNDRTDTQYF
v_gene: TRBV19
j_gene: TRBJ2-3
len: 12
abundance: -

CDR3aa: CASSSYRGLWYGYTF
v_gene: TRBV14
j_gene: TRBJ1-2
len: 15
abundance: -

CDR3aa: CASSLARENYGYTF
v_gene: TRBV7-2
j_gene: TRBJ1-2
len: 14
abundance: -

CDR3aa: CASSLGLQIAGNIQYF
v_gene: TRBV7-2
j_gene: TRBJ2-4
len: 16
abundance: -

CDR3aa: CSARAQPNYGYTF
v_gene: TRBV20-1
j_gene: TRBJ1-2
len: 13
abundance: -

CDR3aa: CASTRQGGETQYF
v_gene: TRBV7-2
j_gene: TRBJ2-5
len: 13
abundance: -

CDR3aa: CASSEEGVRAYGYTF
v_gene: TRBV2
j_gene: TRBJ1-2
len: 15
abundance: -

CDR3aa: CASSNRPSGANVLTF
v_gene: TRBV19
j_gene: TRBJ2-6
len: 15
abundance: -

CDR3aa: CASSFRSDEKLFF
v_gene: TRBV5-5
j_gene: TRBJ1-4
len: 13
abundance: -

CDR3aa: CASSPGTGVGEQFF
v_gene: TRBV12-3/TRBV12-4
j_gene: TRBJ2-1
len: 14
abundance: -

CDR3aa: CAWKLLGTVNTEAFF
v_gene: TRBV30
j_gene: TRBJ1-1
len: 15
abundance: -

CDR3aa: CASSLGLVQETQYF
v_gene: TRBV5-4
j_gene: TRBJ2-5
len: 14
abundance: -

CDR3aa: CASSWPWFTCEQYF
v_gene: TRBV21-1
j_gene: TRBJ2-7
len: 14
abundance: -

CDR3aa: CASSQHRGTNEKLFF
v_gene: TRBV7-2
j_gene: TRBJ1-4
len: 15
abundance: -

CDR3aa: CASSLIRFTGELFF
v_gene: TRBV7-2
j_gene: TRBJ2-2
len: 14
abundance: -

CDR3aa: CASSLQMNTGELFF
v_gene: TRBV7-3
j_gene: TRBJ2-2
len: 14
abundance: -

CDR3aa: CTSTSYGNTEAFF
v_gene: TRBV4-1
j_gene: TRBJ1-1
len: 13
abundance: -

CDR3aa: CATAAGTRGSTDTQYF
v_gene: TRBV10-3
j_gene: TRBJ2-3
len: 16
abundance: -

CDR3aa: CASSYPSLHRENTEAFF
v_gene: TRBV6-2/TRBV6-3
j_gene: TRBJ1-1
len: 17
abundance: -

CDR3aa: CASSVTGGYTF
v_gene: TRBV28
j_gene: TRBJ1-2
len: 11
abundance: -

CDR3aa: CASSEGGSSRDEQFF
v_gene: TRBV25-1
j_gene: TRBJ2-1
len: 15
abundance: -

CDR3aa: CASSLAGINSPLHF
v_gene: TRBV7-2
j_gene: TRBJ1-6
len: 14
abundance: -

CDR3aa: CSARSQGQRNNSPLHF
v_gene: TRBV20-1
j_gene: TRBJ1-6
len: 16
abundance: -

CDR3aa: CASSQDYGQAGEPTDTQYF
v_gene: TRBV4-3
j_gene: TRBJ2-3
len: 19
abundance: -

CDR3aa: CASSRTGGDEKLFF
v_gene: TRBV5-1
j_gene: TRBJ1-4
len: 14
abundance: -

CDR3aa: CASKWSQDGYTF
v_gene: TRBV10-2
j_gene: TRBJ1-2
len: 12
abundance: -

CDR3aa: CASSYQSGANVLTF
v_gene: TRBV6-5
j_gene: TRBJ2-6
len: 14
abundance: -

CDR3aa: CASSPTVNTEAFF
v_gene: TRBV6-6
j_gene: TRBJ1-1
len: 13
abundance: -

CDR3aa: CASSAERARRGTGELFF
v_gene: TRBV9
j_gene: TRBJ2-2
len: 17
abundance: -

CDR3aa: CASSLDGLYNEQYF
v_gene: TRBV5-4
j_gene: TRBJ2-7
len: 14
abundance: -

CDR3aa: CASSLVGGNTGELFF
v_gene: TRBV5-1
j_gene: TRBJ2-2
len: 15
abundance: -